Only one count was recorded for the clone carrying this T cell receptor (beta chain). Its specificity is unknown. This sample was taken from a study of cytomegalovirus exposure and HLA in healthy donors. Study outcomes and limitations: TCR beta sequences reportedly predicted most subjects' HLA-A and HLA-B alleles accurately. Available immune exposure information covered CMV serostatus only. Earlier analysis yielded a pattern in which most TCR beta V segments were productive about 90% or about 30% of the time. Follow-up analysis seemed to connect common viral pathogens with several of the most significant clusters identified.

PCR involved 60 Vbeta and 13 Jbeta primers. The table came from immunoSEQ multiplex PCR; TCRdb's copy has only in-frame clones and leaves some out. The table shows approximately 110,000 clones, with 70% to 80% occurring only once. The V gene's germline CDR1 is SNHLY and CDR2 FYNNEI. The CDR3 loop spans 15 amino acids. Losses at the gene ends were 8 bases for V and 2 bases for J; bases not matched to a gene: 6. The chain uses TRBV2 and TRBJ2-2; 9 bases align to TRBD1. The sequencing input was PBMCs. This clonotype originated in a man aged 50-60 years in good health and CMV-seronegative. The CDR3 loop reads CASGRDRVNTGELFF. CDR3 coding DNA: TGTGCCAGCGGGAGGGACAGGGTCAACACCGGGGAGCTGTTTTTT.